The entry below gives a single T cell receptor (beta chain) sequence along with its context. The data originate from a study of blood T cell repertoires in COVID-19. This CDR3 spans 15 amino acids. Trimming took 5 bases from V and 2 from J; bases not matched to a gene: 3. The germline gives CDR1 MNHEY, CDR2 SVGEGT. Original handling: By means of reference gene primer amplification, nucleated cell counts were estimated. Data came from immunoSEQ multiplex PCR; TCRdb stores just in-frame clones and leaves some out. D and trimming come from the DNA, and the V and J calls and clone size come from that table. The data show 200,000 to 250,000 clones, roughly 86% seen once.

Sequenced sample: peripheral blood. The chain carries TRBV6-2 or TRBV6-3 and TRBJ2-3; TRBD2 matches at 11 bases. The receptor was isolated from a woman in her sixties or seventies who had recovered from COVID-19. The CDR3 bases are TGTGCCAGCAGTGGTAGCGGGGGGGCCACAGATACGCAGTATTTT. Translation: CASSGSGGATDTQYF.